These T cell receptor beta chains were read from a single sample in a study of regulatory T cells in long-lasting Graves disease. One entry per CDR3 protein results from TCRdb running MiXCR on the multiplex PCR reads. The data show a few hundred thousand distinct CDR3 sequences, roughly 14% seen once. This same sample was also taken into another study, of T cells in Graves' hyperthyroidism and ophthalmopathy.

The sample was peripheral blood mononuclear cells (PBMCs), taken at new diagnosis, from a patient treated with antithyroid drugs. Every receptor here comes from a man younger than 40 with Graves disease. Both conserved end residues are part of each CDR3. The D gene is left open where the match is weak. The listing skips clone size in some rows; elsewhere it reads once, few, many or a size class.

CDR3 DNA: TGTGCCAGCAGCCCCTCTTCCAGGGACAGGGGCCGTGGAACGGCTTACGAGCAGTACTTC
CDR3 protein: CASSPSSRDRGRGTAYEQYF
CDR3 length: 20
D gene: TRBD1
J gene: TRBJ2-7
V gene: TRBV6-2/TRBV6-3
clone size: many

CDR3 DNA: TGCGCCAGCAGCATTGACGGGAAGGGGCTGTTTTTT
CDR3 protein: CASSIDGKGLFF
CDR3 length: 12
D gene: -
J gene: TRBJ2-2
V gene: TRBV5-1
clone size: many

CDR3 DNA: TGTGCCAGCTCCTCCCCCGCCGGGTCTGCCGAGCAGTACTTC
CDR3 protein: CASSSPAGSAEQYF
CDR3 length: 14
D gene: -
J gene: TRBJ2-7
V gene: TRBV18
clone size: few

CDR3 DNA: TGTGCCAGCAGCTCATGGACTTCAAAGGGGGGCAATGAGCAGTTCTTC
CDR3 protein: CASSSWTSKGGNEQFF
CDR3 length: 16
D gene: -
J gene: TRBJ2-1
V gene: TRBV7-3
clone size: many

CDR3 DNA: TGTGCCAGCTCCCCCTTCGTGGGACAGCCTTATGGCTACACCTTC
CDR3 protein: CASSPFVGQPYGYTF
CDR3 length: 15
D gene: TRBD1
J gene: TRBJ1-2
V gene: TRBV27
clone size: many

CDR3 DNA: TGTGCCACAGTTAGCGGAACGAACACTGAAGCTTTCTTT
CDR3 protein: CATVSGTNTEAFF
CDR3 length: 13
D gene: -
J gene: TRBJ1-1
V gene: TRBV2
clone size: many

CDR3 DNA: TGTGCCAGCAGAGGCTGGGAACCTCATCAGCCCCAGCATTTT
CDR3 protein: CASRGWEPHQPQHF
CDR3 length: 14
D gene: -
J gene: TRBJ1-5
V gene: TRBV28
clone size: many

CDR3 DNA: TGTGCCAGCAGTTACCTTGACGGCACCGGGGAGCTGTTTTTT
CDR3 protein: CASSYLDGTGELFF
CDR3 length: 14
D gene: -
J gene: TRBJ2-2
V gene: TRBV6-5
clone size: few

CDR3 DNA: TGTGCCAGCAGTTTGATGAAGCTTACGAACACCGGGGAGCTGTTTTTT
CDR3 protein: CASSLMKLTNTGELFF
CDR3 length: 16
D gene: -
J gene: TRBJ2-2
V gene: TRBV12-3/TRBV12-4
clone size: -

CDR3 DNA: TGTGCCAGTAGTATAGATCGGGACACCGCCAATGAGCAGTTCTTC
CDR3 protein: CASSIDRDTANEQFF
CDR3 length: 15
D gene: -
J gene: TRBJ2-1
V gene: TRBV19
clone size: many

CDR3 DNA: TGTGCCAGCAGTTACTCCCTCTTCGGGGAGGCTGAAGCTTTCTTT
CDR3 protein: CASSYSLFGEAEAFF
CDR3 length: 15
D gene: -
J gene: TRBJ1-1
V gene: TRBV6-5
clone size: few

CDR3 DNA: TGTGCCTGGAGTCGAGGGGCGACCTACGAGCAGTACTTC
CDR3 protein: CAWSRGATYEQYF
CDR3 length: 13
D gene: -
J gene: TRBJ2-7
V gene: TRBV30
clone size: many

CDR3 DNA: TGTGCCAGCAACAGACAGGGCCTGACTGCCTACGAGCAGTACTTC
CDR3 protein: CASNRQGLTAYEQYF
CDR3 length: 15
D gene: TRBD1
J gene: TRBJ2-7
V gene: TRBV5-4
clone size: -

CDR3 DNA: TGTGCCAGCAGTCCCCCCGGACAGAGCACAGATACGCAGTATTTT
CDR3 protein: CASSPPGQSTDTQYF
CDR3 length: 15
D gene: -
J gene: TRBJ2-3
V gene: TRBV27
clone size: many

CDR3 DNA: TGTGCCATCAGTGACCGGGACAGGGGTTCCTATGGCTACACCTTC
CDR3 protein: CAISDRDRGSYGYTF
CDR3 length: 15
D gene: TRBD1
J gene: TRBJ1-2
V gene: TRBV10-3
clone size: -

CDR3 DNA: TGTGCCAGCAGCTTGGAGACTATTGGCGAGCAGTACTTC
CDR3 protein: CASSLETIGEQYF
CDR3 length: 13
D gene: -
J gene: TRBJ2-7
V gene: TRBV5-6
clone size: -

CDR3 DNA: TGCAGTGCTAGAGAGGTTCTCCCTGGTTTTACTACCAGATCCTACGAGCAGTACTTC
CDR3 protein: CSAREVLPGFTTRSYEQYF
CDR3 length: 19
D gene: -
J gene: TRBJ2-7
V gene: TRBV20-1
clone size: few

CDR3 DNA: TGCAGCGTTGGGGGTTCGACAGGGGACTTCGACGAGCAGTACTTC
CDR3 protein: CSVGGSTGDFDEQYF
CDR3 length: 15
D gene: TRBD1
J gene: TRBJ2-7
V gene: TRBV29-1
clone size: few

CDR3 DNA: TGTGCCAGCAGTCCATCTGGAGGGCTAGCTAGCACAGATACGCAGTATTTT
CDR3 protein: CASSPSGGLASTDTQYF
CDR3 length: 17
D gene: -
J gene: TRBJ2-3
V gene: TRBV9
clone size: many

CDR3 DNA: TGTGCCAGCAGTAGGATGGATTTCAATGAGCAGTTCTTC
CDR3 protein: CASSRMDFNEQFF
CDR3 length: 13
D gene: -
J gene: TRBJ2-1
V gene: TRBV6-1
clone size: many

CDR3 DNA: TGTGCCAGCTCACGTGTCGGGACAGGCCAAGAGACCCAGTACTTC
CDR3 protein: CASSRVGTGQETQYF
CDR3 length: 15
D gene: TRBD1
J gene: TRBJ2-5
V gene: TRBV18
clone size: -

CDR3 DNA: TGTGCCAGCAGCACGGGACCTCACACCGGGGAGCTGTTTTTT
CDR3 protein: CASSTGPHTGELFF
CDR3 length: 14
D gene: -
J gene: TRBJ2-2
V gene: TRBV12-3/TRBV12-4
clone size: many

CDR3 DNA: TGCAGTGCAGGACAGTCGAACACTGAAGCTTTCTTT
CDR3 protein: CSAGQSNTEAFF
CDR3 length: 12
D gene: -
J gene: TRBJ1-1
V gene: TRBV20-1
clone size: many

CDR3 DNA: TGCGCCAGAGGACAGGAAAACACCGGGGAGCTGTTTTTT
CDR3 protein: CARGQENTGELFF
CDR3 length: 13
D gene: TRBD1
J gene: TRBJ2-2
V gene: TRBV10-1
clone size: -

CDR3 DNA: TGTGCCAGCAGTTACGGGGCTGACTACGAGCAGTACTTC
CDR3 protein: CASSYGADYEQYF
CDR3 length: 13
D gene: -
J gene: TRBJ2-7
V gene: TRBV6-2/TRBV6-3
clone size: many

CDR3 DNA: TGTGCCAGCAGCCCATGGGTAGACACTGAAGCTTTCTTT
CDR3 protein: CASSPWVDTEAFF
CDR3 length: 13
D gene: -
J gene: TRBJ1-1
V gene: TRBV5-8
clone size: -